A single sample gave rise to the 9 T cell receptor beta chains below, sequenced in a study of T-cell reconstitution after alpha-beta-depleted transplantation in children. Construction of the TCRbeta library involved unique molecular identifiers. One entry per CDR3 protein, called by TCRdb with MiXCR from the PCR reads. The sample includes 500,000 to 650,000 distinct CDR3 sequences, 10% to 12% of them seen just once. The sample consisted of PBMCs, mostly from graft donor cells, taken 180 days after TCRalphabeta/CD19-depleted stem cell transplant. These TCRs come from a female patient between 2 and 10 years old who had a stem cell transplant for aplastic anemia, so the T cells may come from the graft donor.

This clonotype was picked up a small number of times. CDR3 bases: TGTGCCAGCAGCTTAGCAGAAAGGGGGTCTCTCTACGAGCAGTACGTC. Translated, it gives CASSLAERGSLYEQYV. The rearrangement links TRBV11-2 to TRBJ2-7; tentative D call: TRBD1 (6 bases). Trimming removed 1 base at V and 3 bases at J, with 16 bases between. CDR1 SGHAT and CDR2 FQNNGV come from the germline V gene. The CDR3 extends over 16 amino acids.

The CDR3, as DNA: TGTGCCAGCAGCTTGCAGGGCAGAGGGGTTCGCCAGTCCTGCGAGCAGTACGTC. This gives the protein CASSLQGRGVRQSCEQYV. The chain joins TRBV11-1 to TRBJ2-7, with D perhaps being TRBD1 or TRBD2 (5 bases each). This CDR3 spans 18 amino acids. CDR1 and CDR2 (germline): SGHAT, FQDESV (reference sequence).

The DNA for the CDR3 is TGTGCCAGTATTCGGCAGGGAGGCAATGAGCAGTTCTTC. Translation: CASIRQGGNEQFF. V gene TRBV19 combines with J gene TRBJ2-1; D is perhaps TRBD2 (6 bases). This CDR3 has 13 amino acids. V was cut by 7 bases and J by 6 bases, with 13 bases left in between. Germline CDR1 and CDR2: LNHDA and SQIVND (reference sequence).

This clonotype has a handful of counts. The V call is TRBV14, the J call TRBJ2-3; the D is unclear. From germline, CDR1 is SGHDN and CDR2 FVKESK. CDR3 size: 14 residues. V lost 1 base and J 2 bases, leaving 7 bases between the germline ends. CDR3 DNA sequence: TGTGCCAGCAGCCAAGTGGCCATCACAGATACGCAGTATTTT. It translates to CASSQVAITDTQYF.

This chain joins TRBV10-3 and TRBJ2-7, with 10 nucleotides matching TRBD1. The germline V gene encodes CDR1 ENHRY and CDR2 SYGVKD. The ends lost 10 bases at V and 4 bases at J; junction bases unmatched: 4. This CDR3 spans 12 amino acids. In nucleotides, the CDR3 is TGTGCCACTCGGACAGGGGGATACGAGCAGTACGTC. Protein product: CATRTGGYEQYV.

This clonotype was counted only a few times. The chain joins TRBV7-8 to TRBJ1-3, with a possible D match to TRBD1 (5 bases). Germline V gives CDR1 SGHVS, CDR2 FQNEAQ. The ends were cut back, 5 bases at V and 4 bases at J, with 24 bases in the middle. The CDR3 is 18 residues long. CDR3 amino acids: CASSGYSSGAESGNTIYF. CDR3 nucleotides: TGTGCCAGCAGCGGATACTCCTCCGGGGCTGAATCAGGAAACACCATATATTTT. The variable domain in full, completed from reference TRBV7-8 and TRBJ1-3, reads GAGVSQSPRYKVAKRGQDVALRCDPISGHVSLFWYQQALGQGPEFLTYFQNEAQLDKSGLPSDRFFAERPEGSVSTLKIQRTQQEDSAVYLCASSGYSSGAESGNTIYFGEGSWLTVV.

The chain uses TRBV4-1 and TRBJ2-1; D is perhaps TRBD2 (6 bases). Trimming left V 0 bases short and J 1 base short, with 19 bases between. Germline V gene sequence: CDR1 MGHRA, CDR2 YSYEKL. This CDR3 contains 19 residues. The DNA of the CDR3 is TGCGCCAGCAGCCAAGAGGTCGGAAGGGCAGGGAGGTCCTACAATGAGCAGTTCTTC. As protein: CASSQEVGRAGRSYNEQFF.

The chain has TRBV5-1 and TRBJ2-5; TRBD1 matches at 8 bases. The V gene end was trimmed by 9 bases and the J gene end by 4 bases; junction bases not matched to a gene: 5. Germline V gene sequence: CDR1 SGHRS, CDR2 YFSETQ. The CDR3 totals 12 residues. The CDR3 loop reads CATGQGRETQYF. In nucleotides, the CDR3 is TGCGCCACTGGACAGGGAAGAGAGACCCAGTACTTC.

This clonotype was seen a few times. CDR3 DNA: TGTGCCAGCAGTACTCCGGGACCCTCGCCCAAGACCCAGTACTTC. It codes for CASSTPGPSPKTQYF. This chain uses TRBV6-5 with TRBJ2-5; D may correspond to TRBD1 or TRBD2 (5 bases each). CDR1 MNHEY and CDR2 SVGAGI come from the germline V gene. V was shortened by 5 bases and J by 6 bases, with 19 bases between the two germline ends. The CDR3 spans 15 residues.